The entry that follows covers one T cell receptor beta chain sequence. The antigen remains undetermined. This record comes from a study of vaccination and CD4 T cells after COVID-19. An Oncomine TCR Beta short-read assay was used to sequence the DNA from cultured CD4+ T cells. Researchers extracted genomic DNA from CD4+ T cells that had been cultured. TCRdb used MiXCR to reprocess the PCR reads, holding one entry per CDR3 protein. The table has approximately 10,000 distinct CDR3 sequences, about 44% seen once; the top ten hold over 10%. Trimming stripped 4 bases from V and 1 base from J, with 12 bases between. Germline CDR1 SQVTM, CDR2 ANQGSEA. This CDR3 is built from 14 residues. Noted treatment: roughly 10-day PBMC culture with coronavirus spike peptide pools or control peptides (ViraFEST assay). One should note that the unexposed donor's CD4+ T cells were collected before the COVID-19 pandemic (2011-2018).

The receptor was isolated from a human donor in good health. This chain links TRBV29-1 with TRBJ2-3; a possible D gene is TRBD1 (6 bases). The sequencing sample was made of CD4+ T cells from blood, cultured in vitro. CDR3 bases: TGCAGCGTTGGGGCGGCAGGGGGCACAGATACGCAGTATTTT. Amino acids: CSVGAAGGTDTQYF.